The clone carrying this T cell receptor beta chain has just a few counts. Its specificity is not known. The sample comes from a study of T cell repertoires in cytomegalovirus infection. Each CDR3 protein gets one entry after TCRdb re-called the reads with MiXCR. The data show approximately 910,000 distinct CDR3 sequences, less than 35% seen once. V shed 6 bases, J shed 8 bases, and the junction held 10 bases outside the gene matches. The CDR3 runs 16 residues. The germline gives CDR1 MNHGY, CDR2 SAAAGT. J is TRBJ2-1 and V is TRBV6-8, with 13 bases fitting TRBD2. The sequence came from a human donor in good health (CMV status not recorded). Some clones in this sample may be carry-over from other donors' samples. This specimen consisted of cultured CD8+ T cells from PBMCs, obtained from culture after CMV antigen stimulation. CDR3 region: CASRRLAGGPSDEQFF. The CDR3 bases are TGTGCCAGCAGGAGACTAGCGGGGGGACCTAGCGATGAGCAGTTCTTC.